This T cell receptor (beta chain) was recovered during a study of cytomegalovirus exposure and HLA in healthy donors. General study findings and limits: A cluster of highly shared sequence variants was likely a sequencing artifact. Reportedly, a later analysis found an Asian-associated ancestry cluster had fewer N-insertions than the roughly 700-donor mean. A later analysis found that most CMV-associated TCR beta chains appeared HLA-restricted. The investigators catalogued 180 or so TCR beta chains as cytomegalovirus-associated.

Of note for this clone: Its cognate antigen is unknown.

J lost 2 bases, V lost 7 bases, and 5 bases had no gene match. CDR3 length: 13 amino acids. Germline CDR1 SGHTS, CDR2 YDEGEE. With 60 Vbeta and 13 Jbeta primers, the PCR was carried out. Libraries were prepared by immunoSEQ multiplex PCR; TCRdb keeps only in-frame clonotypes and omits some of them. Among fewer than 150,000 clones listed, 80% were seen once. The clonotype comes from a young man in good health and CMV-seronegative. The chain carries TRBV5-8 and TRBJ1-1; 7 positions agree with TRBD1. The sequenced sample consisted of PBMCs. The CDR3 loop is CASQDRINTEAFF. The CDR3 DNA is TGTGCCAGCCAGGACAGGATAAACACTGAAGCTTTCTTT.